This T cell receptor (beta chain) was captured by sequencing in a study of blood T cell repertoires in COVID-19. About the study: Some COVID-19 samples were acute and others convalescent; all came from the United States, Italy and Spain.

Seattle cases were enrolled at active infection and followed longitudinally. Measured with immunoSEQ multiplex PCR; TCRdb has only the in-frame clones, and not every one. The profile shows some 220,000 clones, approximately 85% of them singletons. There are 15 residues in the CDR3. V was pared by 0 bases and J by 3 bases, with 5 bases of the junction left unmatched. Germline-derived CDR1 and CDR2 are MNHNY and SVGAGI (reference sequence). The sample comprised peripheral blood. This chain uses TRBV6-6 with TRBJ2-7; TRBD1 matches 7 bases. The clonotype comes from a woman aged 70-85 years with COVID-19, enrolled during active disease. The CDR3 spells CASSYSPRDSYEQYF. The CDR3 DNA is TGTGCCAGCAGTTACTCGCCACGGGACAGCTACGAGCAGTACTTC.